A selection of T cell receptor beta chains follows, all from one sample in a study of identical twins. Each CDR3 protein gets one entry after TCRdb re-called the 5' RACE reads with MiXCR. The sample lists approximately 630,000 distinct CDR3 sequences, roughly 6.6% seen once, with roughly 1.6% in the top ten. These same records also appear under a second study, on yellow fever vaccine responses in identical twins.

The sequenced sample was PBMCs. All receptors come from a woman aged 18-35 years in good health. Both conserved end residues are part of each CDR3. The order of the fields is D gene, clone size, V gene, J gene, CDR3 DNA, CDR3 protein. D genes are given only for firm matches. Part of the rows lack a size; the others show once, few, many or a class for expanded clones.

>NA|NA|TRBV20-1|TRBJ2-1
TGCAGTGCTAGAGATAAGGGACTGTTCTCCTACAATGAGCAGTTCTTC
CSARDKGLFSYNEQFF
>NA|many|TRBV20-1|TRBJ1-4
TGCAGTGCCACCGGGGAGGAAAAACTGTTTTTT
CSATGEEKLFF
>NA|many|TRBV2|TRBJ1-3
TGTGCCACCATTGGACTGGGTACTGGAAACACCATATATTTT
CATIGLGTGNTIYF
>NA|few|TRBV5-1|TRBJ2-1
TGCGCCAGCAGCATCGGACAGTTCCCTCTCGAGCAGTTCTTC
CASSIGQFPLEQFF
>NA|NA|TRBV3-1|TRBJ1-1
TGTGCCAGCAGACCGGGACATAGTAACACTGAAGCTTTCTTT
CASRPGHSNTEAFF
>TRBD2|NA|TRBV11-2|TRBJ2-1
TGTGCCAGCTTCGAGGGAGGGGCCCAAGGTGAGCAGTTCTTC
CASFEGGAQGEQFF
>TRBD1|few|TRBV19|TRBJ1-5
TGTGCCAGTATTGGAACAGGGACAGCGAGCAATCAGCCCCAGCATTTT
CASIGTGTASNQPQHF
>TRBD2|NA|TRBV20-1|TRBJ2-5
TGCAGTGCTAGAGTAGGGACTAGCGGGGGGGCTCGGGAGACCCAGTACTTC
CSARVGTSGGARETQYF
>TRBD2|many|TRBV20-1|TRBJ2-5
TGCAGTGCAAAGGGAGCTAGCGGGGGACCGCAAGAGACCCAGTACTTC
CSAKGASGGPQETQYF
>TRBD2|few|TRBV12-3/TRBV12-4|TRBJ2-2
TGTGCCAGCAGTTTAGACGGGGGGGCGAGCGGGGAGCTGTTTTTT
CASSLDGGASGELFF
>NA|many|TRBV9|TRBJ2-7
TGTGCCAGCAGCGTTAGGGAGATCTCCGAGCAGTACTTC
CASSVREISEQYF
>TRBD1|NA|TRBV12-3/TRBV12-4|TRBJ2-5
TGTGCCAGCAGTTTAGTAGCAGGGGGCTTAGAGACCCAGTACTTC
CASSLVAGGLETQYF
>NA|NA|TRBV3-1|TRBJ2-7
TGTGCCAGCAGCCCTGCCCCCTACGAGCAGTACTTC
CASSPAPYEQYF
>NA|many|TRBV12-3/TRBV12-4|TRBJ2-3
TGTGCCAGCAGGCTGACATTAGGTTCGGCGGATACGCAGTATTTT
CASRLTLGSADTQYF
>NA|NA|TRBV5-1|TRBJ1-5
TGCGCCAGCAGCCCCGTTCCGGGACCCAATCAGCCCCAGCATTTT
CASSPVPGPNQPQHF
>NA|NA|TRBV27|TRBJ2-3
TGTGCCAGCAGTTTATTTCCTCGCACAGATACGCAGTATTTT
CASSLFPRTDTQYF
>TRBD1|NA|TRBV20-1|TRBJ2-3
TGCAGTGCTCGCGCGACAGGGGCAGATACGCAGTATTTT
CSARATGADTQYF
>NA|NA|TRBV12-3/TRBV12-4|TRBJ2-4
TGTGCCAGCAGTCTCGGTTGGCGGGACAGAACCAAAAACATTCAGTACTTC
CASSLGWRDRTKNIQYF
>NA|many|TRBV4-1|TRBJ1-4
TGCGCCAGCAGCCATACCGTGACGACGGTGGGTGAAAAACTGTTTTTT
CASSHTVTTVGEKLFF
>NA|many|TRBV27|TRBJ2-7
TGTGCCAGCAGTTTACGGGCAGGGACCTACGAGCAGTACTTC
CASSLRAGTYEQYF
>TRBD1|NA|TRBV20-1|TRBJ2-7
TGCAGTGCCACCGGGACAGGGCCCCACGAGCAGTACTTC
CSATGTGPHEQYF
>TRBD2|many|TRBV4-2|TRBJ2-3
TGTGCCAGCAGCCGAGATTTTAGCGGGGGGAATACGCAGTATTTT
CASSRDFSGGNTQYF
>NA|few|TRBV3-1|TRBJ1-5
TGTGCCAGCAGCCAAGGACAGAGTAGCAATCAGCCCCAGCATTTT
CASSQGQSSNQPQHF
>TRBD2|many|TRBV10-2|TRBJ2-5
TGCGCCAGCAGAGTAGCGGGGAGACAAGAGACCCAGTACTTC
CASRVAGRQETQYF
>TRBD1|few|TRBV7-9|TRBJ2-5
TGTGCCAGCAGCCGCCCGGGACAGCCATCTGGTGGAGAGACCCAGTACTTC
CASSRPGQPSGGETQYF
>NA|many|TRBV12-3/TRBV12-4|TRBJ2-1
TGTGCCAGCAGTTTAGGGTCCCTAGACGGTGGTGAGCAGTTCTTC
CASSLGSLDGGEQFF
>TRBD2|NA|TRBV27|TRBJ2-7
TGTGCCAGCAGTCCGCGGGGGAGTGGGGAGTACGAGCAGTACTTC
CASSPRGSGEYEQYF
>TRBD2|NA|TRBV6-4|TRBJ2-1
TGTGCCAGCAGTACGACTCTTGTAGCGGCTAGCGGTCCGTATCCTAGCTCCTACAATGAGCAGTTCTTC
CASSTTLVAASGPYPSSYNEQFF
>TRBD1|many|TRBV11-2|TRBJ2-1
TGTGCCAGCAGCTTTCAGGCAGGGGGAGAGAATGAGCAGTTCTTC
CASSFQAGGENEQFF
>NA|few|TRBV3-1|TRBJ1-4
TGTGCCAGCAGCCAAGACCCCCGTGGCGACGAAAAACTGTTTTTT
CASSQDPRGDEKLFF
>NA|many|TRBV5-1|TRBJ2-1
TGCGCCAGCAGCCCCGTCCGCAGCTCCTACAATGAGCAGTTCTTC
CASSPVRSSYNEQFF
>NA|few|TRBV12-3/TRBV12-4|TRBJ2-5
TGTGCCAGCAGTTTAATGCTCCCAGAGACCCAGTACTTC
CASSLMLPETQYF
>TRBD2|few|TRBV29-1|TRBJ2-5
TGCAGCGTCCGAGCGGGGCCGGGGGAGACCCAGTACTTC
CSVRAGPGETQYF
>NA|few|TRBV2|TRBJ2-5
TGTGCCAGCAGTGATCGGTGGACCCAGTACTTC
CASSDRWTQYF
>TRBD1|many|TRBV20-1|TRBJ2-7
TGCAGTGCTACTCAGGGGGCCTACGAGCAGTACTTC
CSATQGAYEQYF
>NA|NA|TRBV12-5|TRBJ1-2
TGTGCTAGTGGTTTGGTACCCCCCTATGGCTACACCTTC
CASGLVPPYGYTF
>NA|NA|TRBV7-9|TRBJ2-3
TGTGCCAGCAGCCCCTCCTGGGGTCCTGGCACAGATACGCAGTATTTT
CASSPSWGPGTDTQYF
>TRBD1|many|TRBV5-1|TRBJ2-5
TGCGCCAGCAGCTTAGCCGACAGGGGTTGGGAGACCCAGTACTTC
CASSLADRGWETQYF
>TRBD1|many|TRBV28|TRBJ1-5
TGTGCCAGCATCGACAGGGGCCATCAGCCCCAGCATTTT
CASIDRGHQPQHF
>NA|NA|TRBV7-9|TRBJ2-3
TGTGCCAGCCGCGTATCGGATACGCAGTATTTT
CASRVSDTQYF
>NA|NA|TRBV12-3/TRBV12-4|TRBJ2-1
TGTGCCAGCAGCACAGGATCGGGCTCCTACAATGAGCAGTTCTTC
CASSTGSGSYNEQFF
>TRBD1|many|TRBV5-1|TRBJ2-4
TGCGCCAGCAGCTCCCCGGGACAGGGGGACATTCAGTACTTC
CASSSPGQGDIQYF
>NA|NA|TRBV28|TRBJ2-4
TGTGCCAACATACAGTTAGCCAAAAACATTCAGTACTTC
CANIQLAKNIQYF
>NA|many|TRBV24-1|TRBJ2-5
TGTGCCACCAGTGATTTGAAGGGGCGGACCCAAGAGACCCAGTACTTC
CATSDLKGRTQETQYF
>NA|many|TRBV6-1|TRBJ1-1
TGTGCCAGCAGAAAAGGGATACGGGATGACACTGAAGCTTTCTTT
CASRKGIRDDTEAFF
>TRBD2|few|TRBV3-1|TRBJ2-1
TGTGCCAGCAGCCAACGCGGGAGGAGTGTCAATGAGCAGTTCTTC
CASSQRGRSVNEQFF
>NA|once|TRBV20-1|TRBJ1-5
TGCTGTGCTAGAAGTACAAGTACGAGTCGCAATCAGCCCCAGCATTTT
CCARSTSTSRNQPQHF
>TRBD1|many|TRBV10-3|TRBJ1-6
TGTGCCATCAGGCAAGGGACAGCCCTTAATTCACCCCTCCACTTT
CAIRQGTALNSPLHF
>NA|NA|TRBV2|TRBJ2-1
TGTGCCAGCACCCCTACGGTCCGCACCGATGAGCAGTTCTTC
CASTPTVRTDEQFF
>TRBD2|few|TRBV12-3/TRBV12-4|TRBJ2-1
TGTGCCAGCAGTTTTGGGACTAGCCCTTGGAATGAGCAGTTCTTC
CASSFGTSPWNEQFF
>NA|many|TRBV3-1|TRBJ2-5
TGTGCCAGCAGCCAAGGGGGCTGGTACCAAGAGACCCAGTACTTC
CASSQGGWYQETQYF
>NA|many|TRBV15|TRBJ2-5
TGTGCCACCAGCTTTGGGACTTCCTGGGAGACCCAGTACTTC
CATSFGTSWETQYF
>TRBD2|many|TRBV29-1|TRBJ2-5
TGCAGCGTTGACCGACTAGCGGGGATCGAAGAGACCCAGTACTTC
CSVDRLAGIEETQYF
>NA|NA|TRBV29-1|TRBJ1-1
TGCAGCGTTGAAGGGGTAGCAGGGAGGGCTTTCTTT
CSVEGVAGRAFF
>NA|few|TRBV12-3/TRBV12-4|TRBJ1-1
TGTGCCAGCAGTTTACAGGGATGGGAAGCTTTCTTT
CASSLQGWEAFF
>NA|few|TRBV20-1|TRBJ1-6
TGCAGTGCTCGAGTGGAAAGGGGATTGGGTTCACCCCTCCACTTT
CSARVERGLGSPLHF
>NA|many|TRBV5-1|TRBJ2-5
TGCGCCAGCAGCTTACAGGCGCAAGAGACCCAGTACTTC
CASSLQAQETQYF
>NA|few|TRBV6-1|TRBJ2-2
TGTGCCAGCAGTGAACGGGAGCTGTTTTTT
CASSERELFF
>TRBD1|NA|TRBV24-1|TRBJ2-2
TGTGCCACCACGGACAGGGGGACCGGGGAGCTGTTTTTT
CATTDRGTGELFF
>NA|few|TRBV14|TRBJ1-4
TGTGCCAGCAGCGAAGTGGGAGCGGGTGAAAAACTGTTTTTT
CASSEVGAGEKLFF